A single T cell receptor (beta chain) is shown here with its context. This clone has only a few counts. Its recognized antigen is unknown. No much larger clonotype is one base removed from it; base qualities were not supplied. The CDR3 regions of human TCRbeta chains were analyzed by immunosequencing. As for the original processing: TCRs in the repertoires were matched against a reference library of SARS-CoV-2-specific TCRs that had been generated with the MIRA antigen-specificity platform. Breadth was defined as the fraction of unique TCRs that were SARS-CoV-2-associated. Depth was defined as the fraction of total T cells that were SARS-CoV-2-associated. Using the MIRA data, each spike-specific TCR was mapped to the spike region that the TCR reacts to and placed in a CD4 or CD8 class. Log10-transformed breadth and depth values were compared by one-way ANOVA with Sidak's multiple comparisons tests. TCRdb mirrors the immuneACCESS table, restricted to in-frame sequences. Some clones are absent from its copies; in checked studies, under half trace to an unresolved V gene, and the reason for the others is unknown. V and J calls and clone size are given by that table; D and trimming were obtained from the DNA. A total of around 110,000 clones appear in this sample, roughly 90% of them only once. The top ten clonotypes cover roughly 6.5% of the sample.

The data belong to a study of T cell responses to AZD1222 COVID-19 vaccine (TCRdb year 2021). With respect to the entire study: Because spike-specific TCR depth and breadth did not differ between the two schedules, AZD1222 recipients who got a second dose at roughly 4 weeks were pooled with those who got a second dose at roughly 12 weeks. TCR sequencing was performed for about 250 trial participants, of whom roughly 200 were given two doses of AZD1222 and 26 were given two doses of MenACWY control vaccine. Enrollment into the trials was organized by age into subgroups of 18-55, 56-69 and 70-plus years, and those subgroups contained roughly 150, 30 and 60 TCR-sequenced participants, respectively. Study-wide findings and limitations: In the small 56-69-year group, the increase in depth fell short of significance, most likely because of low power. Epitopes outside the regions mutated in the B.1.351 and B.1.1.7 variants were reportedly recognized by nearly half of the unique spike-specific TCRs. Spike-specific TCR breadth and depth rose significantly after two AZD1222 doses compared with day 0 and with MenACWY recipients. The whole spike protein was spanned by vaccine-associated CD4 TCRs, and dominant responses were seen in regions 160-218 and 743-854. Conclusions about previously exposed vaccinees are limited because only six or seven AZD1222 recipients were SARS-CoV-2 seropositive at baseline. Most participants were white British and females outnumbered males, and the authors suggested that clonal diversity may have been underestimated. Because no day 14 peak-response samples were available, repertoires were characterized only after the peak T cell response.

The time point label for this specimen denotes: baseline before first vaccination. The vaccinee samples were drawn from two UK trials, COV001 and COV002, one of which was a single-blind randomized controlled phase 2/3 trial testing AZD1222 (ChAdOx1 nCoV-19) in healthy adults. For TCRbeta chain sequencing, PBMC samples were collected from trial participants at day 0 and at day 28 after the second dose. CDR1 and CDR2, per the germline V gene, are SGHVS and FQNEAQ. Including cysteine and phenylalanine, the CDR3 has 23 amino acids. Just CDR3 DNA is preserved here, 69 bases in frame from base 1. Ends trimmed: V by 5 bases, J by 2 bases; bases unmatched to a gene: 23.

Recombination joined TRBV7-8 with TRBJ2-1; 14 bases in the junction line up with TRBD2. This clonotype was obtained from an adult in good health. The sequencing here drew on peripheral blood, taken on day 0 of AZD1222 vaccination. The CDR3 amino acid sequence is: CASSHGFRSPGTSGSGAYNEQFF. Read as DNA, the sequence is TGTGCCAGCAGCCACGGTTTCAGGTCGCCAGGGACTAGCGGGAGTGGCGCCTACAATGAGCAGTTCTTC.